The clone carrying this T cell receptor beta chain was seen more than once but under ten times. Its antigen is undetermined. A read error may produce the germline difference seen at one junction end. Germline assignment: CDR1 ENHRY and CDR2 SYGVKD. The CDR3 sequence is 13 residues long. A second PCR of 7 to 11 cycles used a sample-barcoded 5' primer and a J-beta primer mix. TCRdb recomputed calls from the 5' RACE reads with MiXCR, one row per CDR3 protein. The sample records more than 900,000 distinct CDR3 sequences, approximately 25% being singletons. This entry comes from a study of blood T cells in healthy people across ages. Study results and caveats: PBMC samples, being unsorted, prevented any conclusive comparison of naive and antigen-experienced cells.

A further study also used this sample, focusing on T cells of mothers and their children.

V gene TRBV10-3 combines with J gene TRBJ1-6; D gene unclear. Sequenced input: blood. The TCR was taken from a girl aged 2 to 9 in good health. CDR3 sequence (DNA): TGTGCTATCAGTTCCTCCTATAATTCACCCCTCCACTTT. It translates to CAISSSYNSPLHF.